Listed here are 18 T cell receptor beta chains from one sample, sequenced in a study of identical twins. TCRdb re-called the 5' RACE reads with MiXCR, one entry per CDR3 protein. The sample shows approximately 230,000 distinct CDR3 sequences, 5% to 7% of them seen only once. These data were likewise used in another study, on T cells expressing NK-cell markers.

Sequenced material: CD8+ T cells sorted from blood. The source of these receptors is a woman younger than 35 in good health.

The chain is built from TRBV7-9 and TRBJ2-1, with TRBD2 as a possible D gene (5 bases). The CDR3 is 13 residues long. V was cut by 2 bases and J by 10 bases, with 12 bases left in between. Germline CDR1 SEHNR, CDR2 FQNEAQ (reference sequence). The CDR3 coding sequence is TGTGCCAGCAGCTTATCGGGTCTAGCAGAGCAGTTCTTC. This sequence encodes CASSLSGLAEQFF.

This clonotype came up a few times. This chain links TRBV4-2 with TRBJ2-3, with no clear D. The V gene's germline CDR1 is LGHNA and CDR2 YNFKEQ. V was clipped by 2 bases and J by 5 bases, with 5 bases between them. This CDR3 region has 12 residues. The CDR3 DNA is TGTGCCAGCAGCCAAAAAGGAGATACGCAGTATTTT. It specifies CASSQKGDTQYF.

V is TRBV27 and J is TRBJ2-2; a weak D match, TRBD2 (5 bases). V was shortened by 6 bases and J by 8 bases, with 10 bases between the two germline ends. Germline V gene sequence: CDR1 MNHEY, CDR2 SMNVEV (reference sequence). The CDR3 runs to 12 residues. As DNA, the CDR3 is TGTGCCAGCAGGCAGACGGGGGGGGAGCTGTTTTTT. Amino acids: CASRQTGGELFF.

This chain joins TRBV20-1 and TRBJ2-5; the D is unclear. Germline V gene sequence: CDR1 DFQATT, CDR2 SNEGSKA (reference sequence). Trimming took off 0 bases at V and 5 bases at J, with 10 bases between the two ends. The CDR3 has 13 amino acids. CDR3 sequence: CSARDWRAETQYF. The DNA of the CDR3 is TGCAGTGCTAGAGATTGGCGAGCTGAGACCCAGTACTTC.

In its sample, this clonotype was seen a few times. The V and J genes are TRBV6-1 and TRBJ1-5; no reliable D call. Germline-derived CDR1 and CDR2 are MNHNS and SASEGT. This CDR3 is built from 9 residues. The ends were cut back, 10 bases at V and 7 bases at J, with 5 bases in the middle. The CDR3 region has the DNA TGTGCCACCGACCAGCCCCAGCATTTT. This encodes CATDQPQHF.

This clonotype has more than one count but fewer than ten. This chain links TRBV3-1 with TRBJ1-6; TRBD1 agrees at 9 bases. Trimming removed 4 bases from V and 9 bases from J; junction bases left unmatched: 7. Germline values: CDR1 LGHDT, CDR2 YNNKEL (reference sequence). The CDR3 sequence is 15 residues long. In nucleotides, the CDR3 is TGTGCCAGCAGCCCCGGACAGGGGTACGTTTCACCCCTCCACTTT. Its translation is CASSPGQGYVSPLHF.

This chain joins TRBV10-3 and TRBJ1-2, with D possibly matching TRBD1 (6 bases). The CDR3 covers 14 residues. V was cut by 3 bases and J by 2 bases, with 10 bases left in between. Germline V lookup: CDR1 ENHRY, CDR2 SYGVKD. For the CDR3, the DNA is TGTGCCATCAGTGACGGCAGGGGAAACTATGGCTACACCTTC. Its translation is CAISDGRGNYGYTF.

This clonotype was found many times. This chain joins TRBV29-1 and TRBJ2-3, with D hard to call. The CDR3 totals 11 residues. Germline V gives CDR1 SQVTM, CDR2 ANQGSEA. CDR3 sequence reads: CVAQFPDTQYF. CDR3 bases: TGCGTGGCCCAGTTCCCAGATACGCAGTATTTT.

V gene TRBV21-1 combines with J gene TRBJ1-5; TRBD1 is the table's D call, not checked against the DNA. TRBV21-1 is a known pseudogene. The length of the CDR3 is 19 residues. In DNA form, the CDR3 reads TGTGCCAGCAGCAACCCGGGACAGGGCAGCGTGCGGAGCAATCAGCCCCAGCATTTT. Translating it yields CASSNPGQGSVRSNQPQHF.

This clonotype was seen more than once but under ten times. The chain links TRBV27 to TRBJ1-5, with 7 nucleotides matching TRBD1. This CDR3 contains 13 residues. J gave up 11 bases and V 2 bases, and 6 bases lay outside the gene matches. Germline V gene sequence: CDR1 MNHEY, CDR2 SMNVEV (reference sequence). CDR3 nucleotide sequence: TGTGCCAGCAGTTTAGGAAATACAGGGGCCCAGCATTTT. Translation: CASSLGNTGAQHF.

The genes are TRBV6-1 and TRBJ2-1, with 10 bases fitting TRBD2. The V segment lost 6 bases and the J segment 10 bases; nucleotides outside the gene matches: 9. The CDR3 is made up of 14 amino acids. Germline V gene lookup returns CDR1 MNHNS and CDR2 SASEGT. CDR3 region: CASSSSGRGWEQFF. DNA for the CDR3: TGTGCCAGCAGCTCTAGCGGGAGAGGTTGGGAGCAGTTCTTC.

The rearrangement links TRBV6-1 to TRBJ1-2; 12 nucleotides agree with TRBD1. The CDR3 contains 16 residues. V lost 6 bases, J lost 1 base, and 6 bases stayed unmatched. CDR1 is MNHNS and CDR2 is SASEGT in the germline V gene. CDR3 nucleotide sequence: TGTGCCAGCAGCCGGGACAGGGGGCCCCTTAACTATGGCTACACCTTC. Residues: CASSRDRGPLNYGYTF.

This clonotype showed up many times. The rearrangement links TRBV20-1 to TRBJ2-1; 7 bases match TRBD2. The junction had 2 bases not matched to a gene; V was cut back by 3 bases and J by 0 bases. CDR1 and CDR2 (germline): DFQATT, SNEGSKA (reference sequence). This CDR3 is built from 14 residues. The CDR3 DNA follows: TGCAGTGCTAGGCGGGGGAGCTCCTACAATGAGCAGTTCTTC. Its translation is CSARRGSSYNEQFF.

In this sample, this clonotype turned up many times. This chain uses TRBV15 with TRBJ2-5, with D unclear. Germline V gene lookup returns CDR1 LNHNV and CDR2 YYDKDF (reference sequence). This CDR3 spans 12 amino acids. Trimming cost V 4 bases and J 5 bases, with 8 bases left between them. The CDR3 loop is CATSTGWETQYF. CDR3 in DNA: TGTGCCACCAGCACTGGGTGGGAGACCCAGTACTTC.

The V gene is TRBV29-1, the J gene TRBJ1-1; the D gene is possibly TRBD1 (5 bases). V lost 4 bases to trimming and J lost 7 bases, with 22 bases between them. Germline V gives CDR1 SQVTM, CDR2 ANQGSEA. The CDR3 length is 15 residues. The CDR3 reads CSVVGGGLPESEAFF. CDR3 nucleotides: TGCAGCGTTGTGGGGGGTGGATTGCCAGAGAGTGAAGCTTTCTTT. Full variable domain (missing parts from reference TRBV29-1 and TRBJ1-1): SAVISQKPSRDICQRGTSLTIQCQVDSQVTMMFWYRQQPGQSLTLIATANQGSEATYESGFVIDKFPISRPNLTFSTLTVSNMSPEDSSIYLCSVVGGGLPESEAFFGQGTRLTVV.

This clonotype was recorded a few times. This chain joins TRBV13 and TRBJ1-1; no clear D. In germline, CDR1 is PRHDT, CDR2 FYEKMQ (reference sequence). This CDR3 is built from 14 residues. Trimming took off 5 bases at V and 2 bases at J, with 12 bases between the two ends. The CDR3 DNA sequence: TGTGCCAGCAGCCCTCCTCTCAGCAACACTGAAGCTTTCTTT. This codes for CASSPPLSNTEAFF.

This clonotype was counted only a few times. V usage is TRBV6-2 or TRBV6-3 and J usage is TRBJ2-1; 11 nucleotides match TRBD2. This CDR3 is built from 15 residues. Per germline, CDR1 MNHEY and CDR2 SVGEGT. With V trimmed by 3 bases and J by 7 bases, 5 bases remained unmatched. In nucleotides, the CDR3 is TGTGCCAGCAGTTATAGCGGGGGGGCCGGGAATGAGCAGTTCTTC. Translating it yields CASSYSGGAGNEQFF.

This clonotype was observed many times. This chain connects TRBV12-3 or TRBV12-4 to TRBJ2-2; 10 bases fit TRBD1. The V and J ends lost 7 bases and 6 bases, in that order; junction bases with no gene match: 8. The CDR3 runs 15 residues. Here the CDR3 reads CASTPSGTGAGELFF. The DNA for the CDR3 is TGTGCCAGCACCCCTTCCGGGACAGGGGCCGGGGAGCTGTTTTTT.